The 9 T cell receptor beta chains in this list originate from one sample, sequenced in a study of siplizumab effects on memory and regulatory T cells. Sequencing was performed with immunoSEQ multiplex PCR; in TCRdb, only in-frame clones are kept and a portion is missing. Among some 120,000 clones listed, about 94% were seen once. Sequenced sample: non-Treg CD4+ T cells sorted from blood. The receptors come from a human donor in good health.

This sequence joins TRBV7-6 and TRBJ1-1; D unresolved. In germline, CDR1 is SGHVS, CDR2 FNYEAQ. The V end was cut by 3 bases, the J end by 2 bases, with 7 bases between. The CDR3 consists of 13 residues. CDR3 bases: TGTGCCAGCAGCTTTACAGATAACACTGAAGCTTTCTTT. This encodes CASSFTDNTEAFF.

In nucleotides, the CDR3 is TGTGCCAGCAGTGGACAGGGATCTGCCACTAACTATGGCTACACCTTC. Translation gives CASSGQGSATNYGYTF. The J gene is TRBJ1-2, the V gene TRBV2; 7 nucleotides align to TRBD1. This CDR3 comprises 16 residues. The germline V gene encodes CDR1 SNHLY and CDR2 FYNNEI. With 4 bases clipped from V and 0 bases from J, the junction kept 8 bases outside the gene matches.

The chain links TRBV10-3 to TRBJ2-7, with 9 bases fitting TRBD2. V dropped 3 bases and J dropped 2; count of bases not matched to a gene: 5. From germline, CDR1 is ENHRY and CDR2 SYGVKD. The CDR3 totals 15 residues. CDR3 region: CAISERRGGPYEQYF. CDR3 sequence (DNA): TGTGCCATCAGTGAAAGGCGGGGGGGCCCCTACGAGCAGTACTTC.

The J gene is TRBJ2-2, the V gene TRBV19; 9 bases match TRBD1. This CDR3 comprises 14 residues. Germline V gives CDR1 LNHDA, CDR2 SQIVND (reference sequence). Germline trimming cut 11 bases from V and 5 bases from J; bases unmatched to any gene: 9. CDR3 bases: TGTGCCGGGGACAGGGACGGGAAAACCGGGGAGCTGTTTTTT. Translating gives CAGDRDGKTGELFF.

This sequence joins TRBV18 and TRBJ1-4; D unresolved. There are 16 residues in the CDR3. V dropped 6 bases and J dropped 5 bases, with 19 bases sitting between them. CDR1 and CDR2 from the germline V gene are KGHSH and LQKENI. CDR3: CASSPNTGTWNEKLFF. In nucleotides, the CDR3 is TGTGCCAGCTCGCCCAATACGGGTACCTGGAATGAAAAACTGTTTTTT.

The chain carries TRBV7-9 and TRBJ1-1, with a possible D match to TRBD1 (6 bases). Germline CDR1 and CDR2: SEHNR and FQNEAQ (reference sequence). The length of the CDR3 is 16 residues. Trimming took off 5 bases at V and 1 base at J, with 17 bases between the two ends. The chain's CDR3 is CASSTGWGMGNTEAFF. CDR3 nucleotide sequence: TGTGCCAGCAGCACAGGGTGGGGAATGGGGAACACTGAAGCTTTCTTT.

This chain links TRBV7-6 with TRBJ1-1; weak D call: TRBD1 (5 bases). V was clipped by 0 bases and J by 0 bases, with 14 bases between them. Germline V gene sequence: CDR1 SGHVS, CDR2 FNYEAQ. The CDR3 extends over 17 amino acids. CDR3 in amino acids: CASSLAFRGPLNTEAFF. The DNA for the CDR3 is TGTGCCAGCAGCTTAGCTTTTAGGGGTCCCTTGAACACTGAAGCTTTCTTT. The full variable domain, with the rest looked up from reference TRBV7-6 and TRBJ1-1, is GAGVSQSPRYKVTKRGQDVALRCDPISGHVSLYWYRQALGQGPEFLTYFNYEAQQDKSGLPNDRFSAERPEGSISTLTIQRTEQRDSAMYRCASSLAFRGPLNTEAFFGQGTRLTVV.

The gene calls are TRBV6-5 and TRBJ2-3; tentative D call: TRBD1 (6 bases). The V end was cut by 8 bases, the J end by 0 bases, with 12 bases between. This CDR3 has 14 residues. Per germline, CDR1 MNHEY and CDR2 SVGAGI. CDR3 sequence (DNA): TGTGCCAGCGGGCAGGGGCCGAGCACAGATACGCAGTATTTT. It is translated as CASGQGPSTDTQYF.

The V gene is TRBV27, the J gene TRBJ1-4; D is possibly TRBD1 (6 bases). The germline V and J ends were trimmed by 2 bases and 7 bases, with 14 bases remaining between them. Germline loops: CDR1 MNHEY, CDR2 SMNVEV (reference sequence). The CDR3 consists of 15 residues. The CDR3 is CASSLGGGAGEKLFF. The CDR3, as DNA: TGTGCCAGCAGTTTAGGTGGGGGCGCAGGTGAAAAACTGTTTTTT.